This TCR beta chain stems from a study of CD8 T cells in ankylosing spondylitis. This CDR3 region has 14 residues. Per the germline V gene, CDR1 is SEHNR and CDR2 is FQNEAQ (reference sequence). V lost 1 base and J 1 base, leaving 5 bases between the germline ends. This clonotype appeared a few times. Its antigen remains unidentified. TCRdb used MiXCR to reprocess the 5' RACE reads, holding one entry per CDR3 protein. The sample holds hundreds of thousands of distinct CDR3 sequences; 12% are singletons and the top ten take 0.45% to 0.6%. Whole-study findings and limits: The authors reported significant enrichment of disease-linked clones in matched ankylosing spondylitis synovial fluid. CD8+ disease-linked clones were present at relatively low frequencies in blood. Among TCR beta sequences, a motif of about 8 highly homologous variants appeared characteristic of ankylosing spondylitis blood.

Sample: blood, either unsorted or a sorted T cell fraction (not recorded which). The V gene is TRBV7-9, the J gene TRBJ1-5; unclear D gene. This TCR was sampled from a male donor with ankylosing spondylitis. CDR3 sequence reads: CASSLGMSNQPQHF. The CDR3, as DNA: TGTGCCAGCAGCTTAGGTATGAGCAATCAGCCCCAGCATTTT.